This T cell receptor beta chain originates from a study of blood T cell repertoires in COVID-19. The data were produced by immunoSEQ multiplex PCR, yet TCRdb's version contains in-frame clones alone and is incomplete. The table has about 25,000 clones, roughly nine tenths seen once. Looked up from germline, CDR1 is MGHDK and CDR2 is SYGVNS. The CDR3 length is 16 residues. V lost 3 bases and J lost 6, with 17 bases in between. The clonotype originates from a man over 45 with active COVID-19. The rearrangement uses TRBV25-1 and TRBJ2-2; D is perhaps TRBD2 (6 bases). The sequencing input was peripheral blood. In DNA form, the CDR3 reads TGTGCCAGCAGTGATGCGAGCGGGCTCCTCGCCGGGGAGCTGTTTTTT. Encoded protein: CASSDASGLLAGELFF.